Detailed here is one TCR beta chain. Trimming removed 1 base from V and 0 bases from J, with 16 bases in between. The CDR3 length is 18 residues. Per the germline V gene, CDR1 is LGHNA and CDR2 is YNFKEQ. As handled by the study authors: From reference gene primer amplification, estimates of nucleated cell counts were derived. The data were produced by immunoSEQ multiplex PCR, yet TCRdb's version contains in-frame clones alone and is incomplete. Clone size and the V and J calls come from that table; the DNA yielded D and trimming. Here the sample spans roughly 170,000 clones, approximately 84% being singletons. The data are from a study of blood T cell repertoires in COVID-19. Across the whole study: Samples taken during acute and convalescent COVID-19 were collected in the United States, Italy and Spain. Nucleic acid was either cDNA or gDNA, and it came from T cells, B-cell-depleted T cells, or PBMCs.

The sample comprised peripheral blood. The chain links TRBV4-2 to TRBJ2-4, with D maybe TRBD2 (5 bases). The clonotype comes from a human donor in a cohort sampled during active COVID-19. CDR3 region: CASSQVGWEPLAKNIQYF. The CDR3 DNA follows: TGTGCCAGCAGCCAAGTTGGGTGGGAGCCACTAGCCAAAAACATTCAGTACTTC.